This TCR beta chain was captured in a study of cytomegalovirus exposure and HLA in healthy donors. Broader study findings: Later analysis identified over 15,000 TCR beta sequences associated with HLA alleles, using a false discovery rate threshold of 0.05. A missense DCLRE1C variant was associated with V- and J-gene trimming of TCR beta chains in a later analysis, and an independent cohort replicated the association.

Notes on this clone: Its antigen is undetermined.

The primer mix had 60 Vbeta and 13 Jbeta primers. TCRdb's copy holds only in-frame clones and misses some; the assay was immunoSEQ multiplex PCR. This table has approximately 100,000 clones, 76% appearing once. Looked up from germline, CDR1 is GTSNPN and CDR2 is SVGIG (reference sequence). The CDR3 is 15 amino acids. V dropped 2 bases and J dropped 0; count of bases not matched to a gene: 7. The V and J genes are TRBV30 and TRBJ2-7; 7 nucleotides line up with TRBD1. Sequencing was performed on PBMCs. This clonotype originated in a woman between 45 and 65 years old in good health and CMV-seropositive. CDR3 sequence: CAWSNWDSYSYEQYF. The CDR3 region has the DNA TGTGCCTGGAGTAACTGGGACAGTTACTCCTACGAGCAGTACTTC.